This is a list of T cell receptor beta chains from one sample in a study of regulatory T cells in long-lasting Graves disease. TCRdb fed the multiplex PCR reads into MiXCR, producing one record per CDR3 protein. Of roughly 410,000 distinct CDR3 sequences listed, about 15% are singletons. These data also featured in a second study, about T cells in Graves' hyperthyroidism and ophthalmopathy.

The sample in question was peripheral blood mononuclear cells (PBMCs), obtained at new diagnosis, from a patient treated with antithyroid drugs. The receptors here all came from a woman between 40 and 50 years old with Graves disease. CDR3s include the opening cysteine and the closing phenylalanine or tryptophan. Fields, in order: CDR3 DNA, CDR3 protein, J gene, D gene, V gene, clone size. A D gene is named only where the DNA matches it firmly. Clone size appears in some rows only: once, few, many, or a class for an expanded clone.

cdr3_nt: TGTGCCAGCAGTTTAGGTGTCGCGGGAGGCCACAATGAGCAGTTCTTC; cdr3_aa: CASSLGVAGGHNEQFF; j_call: TRBJ2-1; d_call: TRBD2; v_call: TRBV12-3/TRBV12-4; clone_size: many
cdr3_nt: TGTGCCAGCAGCTTATATGGCGGGGGGGGCTACAATGAGCAGTTCTTC; cdr3_aa: CASSLYGGGGYNEQFF; j_call: TRBJ2-1; d_call: TRBD2; v_call: TRBV7-6; clone_size: few
cdr3_nt: TGTGCCAGCAGTAACGGACCGGCCGGTTACTCACCCCTCCACTTT; cdr3_aa: CASSNGPAGYSPLHF; j_call: TRBJ1-6; d_call: .; v_call: TRBV12-3/TRBV12-4; clone_size: many
cdr3_nt: TGCAGTGCTTGCAATAGCGGGAGGGGAAATGAGCAGTTCTTC; cdr3_aa: CSACNSGRGNEQFF; j_call: TRBJ2-1; d_call: TRBD2; v_call: TRBV20-1; clone_size: .
cdr3_nt: TGTGCCATCAGCCCACTAGCGGGAGTTGACAATGAGCAGTTCTTC; cdr3_aa: CAISPLAGVDNEQFF; j_call: TRBJ2-1; d_call: TRBD2; v_call: TRBV10-3; clone_size: many
cdr3_nt: TGTGCCAGCAGACCCCCGCGGGCCTACACAGATACGCAGTATTTT; cdr3_aa: CASRPPRAYTDTQYF; j_call: TRBJ2-3; d_call: .; v_call: TRBV28; clone_size: many
cdr3_nt: TGTGCCAGCAGCTTACTAGGCGGGACGGTAAATCAGCCCCAGCATTTT; cdr3_aa: CASSLLGGTVNQPQHF; j_call: TRBJ1-5; d_call: .; v_call: TRBV7-2; clone_size: .
cdr3_nt: TGTGCCAGCAGCTCCACGGGAGCCGGGGAGCTGTTTTTT; cdr3_aa: CASSSTGAGELFF; j_call: TRBJ2-2; d_call: .; v_call: TRBV11-2; clone_size: many
cdr3_nt: TGTGCCAGCAGTGGACTAGCGGGAGATCACACCGGGGAGCTGTTTTTT; cdr3_aa: CASSGLAGDHTGELFF; j_call: TRBJ2-2; d_call: TRBD2; v_call: TRBV6-1; clone_size: many
cdr3_nt: TGTGCCAGCAGTGAAGCTGCTAGAACTGAAGCTTTCTTT; cdr3_aa: CASSEAARTEAFF; j_call: TRBJ1-1; d_call: .; v_call: TRBV6-1; clone_size: many
cdr3_nt: TGTGCCAGCAGCTTCGGGGAAGATAGCACAGATACGCAGTATTTT; cdr3_aa: CASSFGEDSTDTQYF; j_call: TRBJ2-3; d_call: .; v_call: TRBV11-3; clone_size: many
cdr3_nt: TGTGCCAGTTCTGGAGCGGGAGCGAACGAGCAGTACTTC; cdr3_aa: CASSGAGANEQYF; j_call: TRBJ2-7; d_call: TRBD2; v_call: TRBV6-1; clone_size: .
cdr3_nt: TGTGCCAGCTCGTCACGTGAGCGGACCCTAGGGGGGTTTTTCTACGAGCAGTACTTC; cdr3_aa: CASSSRERTLGGFFYEQYF; j_call: TRBJ2-7; d_call: .; v_call: TRBV2; clone_size: many
cdr3_nt: TGTGCCAGTAGTGCCAGAGGGACAGCTAGCAATCAGCCCCAGCATTTT; cdr3_aa: CASSARGTASNQPQHF; j_call: TRBJ1-5; d_call: TRBD1; v_call: TRBV19; clone_size: many
cdr3_nt: TGTGCCAGTAGTATCCGGCAGTCCCTGGGAACTAATGAAAAACTGTTTTTT; cdr3_aa: CASSIRQSLGTNEKLFF; j_call: TRBJ1-4; d_call: .; v_call: TRBV19; clone_size: .
cdr3_nt: TGTGCCAGCAGCTTAGCTTTGCCCGGGACAGGGGGACGCTATGGCTACACCTTC; cdr3_aa: CASSLALPGTGGRYGYTF; j_call: TRBJ1-2; d_call: TRBD1; v_call: TRBV7-9; clone_size: .
cdr3_nt: TGTGCCAGCAGTTCCGGACAGGGCGGCATCCGGGGCTACACCTTC; cdr3_aa: CASSSGQGGIRGYTF; j_call: TRBJ1-2; d_call: TRBD1; v_call: TRBV28; clone_size: few
cdr3_nt: TGCAGTGCTAGAGGCGGACAGGGGTTTAATGAGCAGTTCTTC; cdr3_aa: CSARGGQGFNEQFF; j_call: TRBJ2-1; d_call: TRBD1; v_call: TRBV20-1; clone_size: few
cdr3_nt: TGCAGTGCGAAGGGGTACGGGGAGCTGTTTTTT; cdr3_aa: CSAKGYGELFF; j_call: TRBJ2-2; d_call: .; v_call: TRBV20-1; clone_size: .
cdr3_nt: TGTGCCAGCAGCTTAGCGCGAGGGGGGCTTTCGTCCAACATTCAGTACTTC; cdr3_aa: CASSLARGGLSSNIQYF; j_call: TRBJ2-4; d_call: .; v_call: TRBV7-9; clone_size: many
cdr3_nt: TGTGCCAGCAGATTACAGGGTGTGCACACTGAAGCTTTCTTT; cdr3_aa: CASRLQGVHTEAFF; j_call: TRBJ1-1; d_call: .; v_call: TRBV28; clone_size: many
cdr3_nt: TGTGCCAGCAGCCGAGTGGGGATAGGCAATCAGCCCCAGCATTTT; cdr3_aa: CASSRVGIGNQPQHF; j_call: TRBJ1-5; d_call: .; v_call: TRBV12-3/TRBV12-4; clone_size: .
cdr3_nt: TGTGCCAGCAGTTTTTTATTAGACGAGCAGTACTTC; cdr3_aa: CASSFLLDEQYF; j_call: TRBJ2-7; d_call: .; v_call: TRBV12-3/TRBV12-4; clone_size: few
cdr3_nt: TGTGCCAGCAGCTTAGACGTGGGGACGGTCGCCTACGAGCAGTACTTC; cdr3_aa: CASSLDVGTVAYEQYF; j_call: TRBJ2-7; d_call: .; v_call: TRBV7-9; clone_size: many
cdr3_nt: TGTGCCAGCAGCTTAGGGGCCCAGGAGGTGTACGAGCAGTACTTC; cdr3_aa: CASSLGAQEVYEQYF; j_call: TRBJ2-7; d_call: .; v_call: TRBV13; clone_size: few
cdr3_nt: TGTGCCAGCAGTCACGGGGATAGCAATCAGCCCCAGCATTTT; cdr3_aa: CASSHGDSNQPQHF; j_call: TRBJ1-5; d_call: .; v_call: TRBV25-1; clone_size: few
cdr3_nt: TGTGCCAGCAGCTTTCCGGGACTAGAGGTCCACGAGCAGTACTTC; cdr3_aa: CASSFPGLEVHEQYF; j_call: TRBJ2-7; d_call: TRBD2; v_call: TRBV7-9; clone_size: .
cdr3_nt: TGTGCCAGCAGCTTGGGAGCGGGAGGGAGGTACGAGCAGTACTTC; cdr3_aa: CASSLGAGGRYEQYF; j_call: TRBJ2-7; d_call: TRBD2; v_call: TRBV11-3; clone_size: many
cdr3_nt: TGTGCCAGCTCACCACGGATCAGGACTGGCTCCCACAATGAGCAGTTCTTC; cdr3_aa: CASSPRIRTGSHNEQFF; j_call: TRBJ2-1; d_call: .; v_call: TRBV18; clone_size: once
cdr3_nt: TGTGCCATCAGTGAGCTCTGGCAGGGGACGAACACTGAAGCTTTCTTT; cdr3_aa: CAISELWQGTNTEAFF; j_call: TRBJ1-1; d_call: .; v_call: TRBV10-3; clone_size: many
cdr3_nt: TGTGCCACCCCGTACAGCCTAGCGGGAGATCGCTGTGAGCAGTTCTTC; cdr3_aa: CATPYSLAGDRCEQFF; j_call: TRBJ2-1; d_call: TRBD2; v_call: TRBV24-1; clone_size: many
cdr3_nt: TGTGCCTGGGACATCGGACTCTCTGGGGCCAACGTCCTGACTTTC; cdr3_aa: CAWDIGLSGANVLTF; j_call: TRBJ2-6; d_call: .; v_call: TRBV30; clone_size: .
cdr3_nt: TGTGCCAGCAGCTTAGCAATTAGCGGGACAGATACGCAGTATTTT; cdr3_aa: CASSLAISGTDTQYF; j_call: TRBJ2-3; d_call: TRBD2; v_call: TRBV7-2; clone_size: few
cdr3_nt: TGTGCCAGCAGCTTAGCTGGTCAGGGTTACAATGAGCAGTTCTTC; cdr3_aa: CASSLAGQGYNEQFF; j_call: TRBJ2-1; d_call: .; v_call: TRBV7-2; clone_size: .
cdr3_nt: TGCAGTGCTGGCGGGATAATACCCTACAATGAGCAGTTCTTC; cdr3_aa: CSAGGIIPYNEQFF; j_call: TRBJ2-1; d_call: .; v_call: TRBV20-1; clone_size: .
cdr3_nt: TGTGCCAGCAGGACAGGGGAGGATCAGCCCCAGCATTTT; cdr3_aa: CASRTGEDQPQHF; j_call: TRBJ1-5; d_call: TRBD1; v_call: TRBV28; clone_size: many